This T cell receptor (beta chain) was retrieved from a study of blood T cell repertoires in COVID-19. On the study more broadly: T cells, B-cell-depleted T cells, or PBMCs supplied cDNA or gDNA.

This CDR3 comprises 15 residues. Per germline, CDR1 MNHEY and CDR2 SMNVEV (reference sequence). V lost 5 bases to trimming and J lost 4 bases; unmatched junction nucleotides: 8. Repertoires were generated with immunoSEQ multiplex PCR, while TCRdb's copy carries only in-frame clones and drops some. The sample contains roughly 230,000 clones, approximately 90% of which appear only once. This chain links TRBV27 with TRBJ1-1; 9 nucleotides line up with TRBD1. The sequence came from a man in his 70s with acute or convalescent COVID-19. Sequencing was performed on peripheral blood. The DNA for the CDR3 is TGTGCCAGCAGTCCGAAGACAGGGGGGATCACTGAAGCTTTCTTT. Its protein is CASSPKTGGITEAFF.